This TCR beta chain was captured in a study of CD8+CD57+ T cells in acquired aplastic anemia. For the study at large: The DNA of sorted CD4+ and CD8+ cells averaged roughly 3 ug.

This clonotype showed up just a few times. Genomic DNA provided the template from which TCR beta VDJ and CDR3 profiles were obtained. TCRdb recomputed calls from the reads with MiXCR, one row per CDR3 protein. The sample has about 110,000 distinct CDR3 sequences; around 53% are singletons. The V end lost 3 bases, the J end lost 2 bases, and 11 bases lay between the germline ends. There are 14 residues in the CDR3. Per the germline V gene, CDR1 is SNHLY and CDR2 is FYNNEI. This receptor was obtained from a human donor in good health, serving as a control. V and J are TRBV2 and TRBJ2-7; D is perhaps TRBD1 (5 bases). The sequenced sample was sorted CD4+, CD8+, or CD8+CD57+ T cells (not recorded which) from PBMCs. This CDR3 reads CASSEGQGTYEQYF. DNA for the CDR3: TGTGCCAGCAGTGAGGGTCAGGGCACCTACGAGCAGTACTTC.